This T cell receptor (beta chain) was identified during a study of OX40 agonist ivuxolimab in advanced cancers. The wider study: Earlier anti-PD-1, anti-PD-L1 or anti-CTLA-4 therapy was permitted; over 35% had received some.

The CDR3 runs 13 residues. The V gene end was trimmed by 2 bases and the J gene end by 8 bases; junction bases not matched to a gene: 3. Germline V CDR1 and CDR2: SEHNR, FQNEAQ (reference sequence). Profiling relied on immunoSEQ multiplex PCR, and the TCRdb table lists in-frame clones only, not all of them. The sample has 75,000 to 100,000 clones, approximately 91% seen once; the top ten hold approximately 0.7%. Study-level results: Low normalized T-cell clonal expansion also characterized some of the nonresponders.

In the case of this clone: Its antigen is not known.

The TCR sequence derives from an adult with an advanced solid tumor such as melanoma, head and neck, liver or kidney cancer. Sequenced here: CD4+ or CD8+ T cells sorted from blood, sampled in a trial of the OX40 agonist ivuxolimab. This chain joins TRBV7-9 and TRBJ1-5; 7 bases agree with TRBD1. The CDR3 protein is CASSLTGAEPQHF. The CDR3 DNA follows: TGTGCCAGCAGCTTAACAGGGGCCGAGCCCCAGCATTTT.